The text below deals with one TCR beta chain. The antigen remains unidentified. The data stem from a study of CD8+ T cells in alopecia areata. Findings and caveats of the study: Relative to normal scalp, lesional scalp, especially alopecia totalis/universalis, showed higher clonality. Alphabeta T cells residing in normal skin are also sequenced in scalp samples. Whether baseline CD8+ expansion is linked to response remains uncertain, given a single nonresponder.

Sequencing used cDNA as its template, made by extracting RNA and reverse transcribing it. Clones were sequenced by immunoSEQ multiplex PCR, and TCRdb holds only the in-frame ones, with some missing. The data show some 150,000 clones, about 56% seen once. Specified treatment: oral pan-JAK inhibitor, 5-10 mg twice daily. The CDR3 is 13 amino acids. Per the germline V gene, CDR1 is SGHTA and CDR2 is FQGTGA. The V gene lost 2 bases and the J gene lost 7 bases, with 11 bases spanning the gap. The clonotype originates from a human donor with alopecia areata. V gene TRBV7-3 combines with J gene TRBJ1-1; TRBD1 might be the D (6 bases). Specimen: CD8+ T cells sorted from blood, collected at week 4, from a patient treated with tofacitinib. The CDR3 reads CASSLGGQDEAFF. As DNA, the CDR3 is TGTGCCAGCAGCTTAGGGGGACAAGATGAAGCTTTCTTT.